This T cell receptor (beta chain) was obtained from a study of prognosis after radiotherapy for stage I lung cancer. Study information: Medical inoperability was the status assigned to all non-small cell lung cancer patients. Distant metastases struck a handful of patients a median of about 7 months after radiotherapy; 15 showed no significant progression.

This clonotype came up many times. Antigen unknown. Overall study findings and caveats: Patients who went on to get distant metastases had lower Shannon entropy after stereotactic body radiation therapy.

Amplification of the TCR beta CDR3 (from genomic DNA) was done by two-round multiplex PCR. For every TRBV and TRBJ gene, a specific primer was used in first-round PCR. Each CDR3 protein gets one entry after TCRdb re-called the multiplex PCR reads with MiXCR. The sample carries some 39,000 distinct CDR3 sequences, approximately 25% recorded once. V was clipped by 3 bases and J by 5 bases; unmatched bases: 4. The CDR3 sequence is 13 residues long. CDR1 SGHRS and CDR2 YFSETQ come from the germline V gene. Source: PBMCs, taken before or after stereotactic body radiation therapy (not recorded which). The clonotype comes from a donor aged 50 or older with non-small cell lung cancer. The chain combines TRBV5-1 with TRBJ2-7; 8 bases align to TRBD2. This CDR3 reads CASSSGLVDEQYF. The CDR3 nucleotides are TGCGCCAGCAGCTCGGGACTAGTTGACGAGCAGTACTTC.